Sequencing of this T cell receptor (beta chain) was carried out in a study of T cell responses to AZD1222 COVID-19 vaccine (dated by TCRdb to about 2021). Describing the broader study: AZD1222 recipients whose second dose came at about 4 weeks and those whose second dose came at about 12 weeks were combined into one group, since spike-specific TCR depth and breadth did not differ between the two schedules. A total of about 240 trial participants underwent TCR sequencing, of whom around 200 received two doses of AZD1222 and some 26 received two doses of the MenACWY control vaccine. Trial participants were enrolled by age into subgroups of 18-55, 56-69 and 70-plus years, and roughly 150, 30 and 60 TCR-sequenced participants, respectively, were included in these subgroups. General findings and caveats noted by the study authors: After two AZD1222 doses, spike-specific TCR breadth and depth were significantly higher than at day 0 and than in MenACWY recipients. In the small 56-69-year group, the increase in depth fell short of significance, most likely because of low power. Conclusions about previously exposed vaccinees were limited because only five to seven AZD1222 recipients were SARS-CoV-2 seropositive at baseline. The whole spike protein was spanned by vaccine-associated CD4 TCRs, and dominant responses were seen in regions 160-218 and 743-854. Nearly half of unique spike-specific TCRs reportedly recognized epitopes outside regions mutated in the B.1.351 and B.1.1.7 variants. Participants were mostly white British and included more females than males, and it was suggested by the authors that clonal diversity may have been underestimated. No day 14 peak-response samples were available, so repertoires were characterized only after the peak T cell response.

Taken with the paper, the label for time point translates to: baseline before first vaccination. Vaccinee samples were obtained from the UK trials COV001 and COV002, which included a single-blind randomized controlled phase 2/3 trial of AZD1222 (ChAdOx1 nCoV-19) in healthy adults. For TCRbeta chain sequencing, PBMC samples from trial participants were taken at day 0 and at day 28 after the second dose. The CDR3 regions of human TCRbeta chains were subjected to immunosequencing. The authors processed their data as follows. Repertoire TCRs were matched against a reference library of SARS-CoV-2-specific TCRs generated with the MIRA antigen-specificity platform. Breadth was defined as the fraction of unique TCRs that were SARS-CoV-2-associated, and depth was defined as the fraction of total T cells that were SARS-CoV-2-associated. Using the MIRA data, each spike-specific TCR was assigned both to the spike region to which the TCR was reactive and to a CD4 or CD8 class. Log10-transformed breadth and depth values were compared by one-way ANOVA with Sidak's multiple comparisons tests. TCRdb holds this immuneACCESS table with in-frame rearrangements only. Some clones are missing; in checked studies, unresolved V genes explain under half, and the rest has no known cause. V and J calls and clone size are as listed in that table; D and trimming were resolved from the DNA. This sample is represented by 150,000 to 200,000 clones; 90% of them were singletons. The ten largest account for 2.5% to 3% of the sample.

As concerns this clone: The specificity of this receptor is unknown. No per-base quality is available; no much larger clone lies one base away.

Inclusive of the bounding cysteine and phenylalanine, the CDR3 is 13 residues long. Only the CDR3 region is kept as DNA, spanning 39 bases read in frame from base 1. V drops 1 base and J drops 0 bases, leaving 4 bases in between. CDR1 and CDR2, per the germline V gene (reference sequence), are LNHDA and SQIVND. The V and J genes are TRBV19 and TRBJ2-7, with the D gene not confidently named. This sequence originates from an adult in good health. Sequences were derived from peripheral blood, sampled on day 0 of AZD1222 vaccination. The DNA is as follows: TGTGCCAGTAGTATAGGTGGCTCCTACGAGCAGTACTTC. It codes for CASSIGGSYEQYF.